Sequencing of this T cell receptor beta chain was carried out in a study of blood T cell repertoires in COVID-19 (dated by TCRdb to 2020 to 2021). Broadly, across the study: Samples from collaborators originated in the United States, Italy and Spain and spanned both the acute and convalescent phases of COVID-19. The material from the prospective study consisted of cDNA or gDNA derived from T cells, B-cell-depleted T cells, or PBMCs. Deeply sampled blood TCRbeta repertoires from subjects exposed to, actively infected with, or recovered from COVID-19 were included in the dataset. The repertoires were released in a freely available public database intended as a resource for research on the immune response to SARS-CoV-2. The samples were drawn from the first 160 participants of the ongoing ImmuneRACE study and from over a thousand subjects provided by 6 global collaborators. A de-identified subject ID, COVID-19 status, age in years and sex were almost always included in the sample metadata. Where HLA class I and class II types were available, the types were taken from metadata supplied by the sample provider, not from assay-based typing. Points the paper makes about the study in general: Clinical and demographic metadata were provided uncurated, with the amount varying by source and participant.

The immunoSEQ Assay, a bias-controlled multiplex PCR, was used to amplify TCRbeta CDR3 regions from genomic DNA. In the authors' own workflow: Within the assay, amplification of reference gene primers was used to estimate how many nucleated cells each sample contained. To quantify the absolute abundance of each unique TCRbeta CDR3 rearrangement, sequence reads were collapsed and filtered. Productive Simpson clonality was computed per sample as the square root of Simpson's diversity index over productive rearrangements. In its TCRdb copy, this immuneACCESS table keeps in-frame sequences only and misses some clones. Where compared with another copy, unresolved V genes explain less than half of these, and the others have no known cause. That table supplies the V and J calls and clone size; D and trimming were determined from the DNA. This sample holds around 220,000 clones; around 90% were observed only once. The top ten clonotypes cover over 6% of the sample.

V is shortened by 2 bases, J by 1 base, and the region joining them spans 5 bases. From the germline V gene (reference sequence), CDR1 is SEHNR and CDR2 is FQNEAQ. The CDR3 spans 13 residues, from the cysteine through the phenylalanine. The read is trimmed to its CDR3 DNA, 39 bases read in frame from base 1. Participants in the prospective study were enrolled through a virtual design, were aged roughly 18 to 100 years, and lived in 20 to 30 United States geographic areas. Cohort assignment in the prospective study relied on participant-reported clinical history from a screening survey and a study questionnaire. In the prospective study, mobile phlebotomists collected whole blood, serum and a nasopharyngeal or oropharyngeal swab from each participant. Prospective study participants could optionally give additional blood draws and questionnaires over a roughly 2-month period. Prospective study blood samples were shipped either frozen or at room temperature before DNA extraction.

In regard to this clone: Its antigen remains unidentified. No base quality values were provided; no much bigger clone lies one nucleotide off.

The V and J genes are TRBV7-9 and TRBJ1-1, with the D segment identity uncertain. The TCR sequence derives from a woman aged 25 to 39 with acute COVID-19. The specimen was PBMCs or T cells enriched from blood (not recorded which). The DNA sequence is TGTGCCAGCAGCTTAACAGAGAACACTGAAGCTTTCTTT. It encodes CASSLTENTEAFF.